The present T cell receptor beta chain was sequenced within a study of blood T cell repertoires in COVID-19. Turning to the study itself: The samples span acute and convalescent COVID-19 from the United States, Italy and Spain. PBMCs, B-cell-depleted T cells, or T cells were the source of the cDNA or gDNA that made up the material.

The CDR3 has 15 residues. The V gene lost 6 bases and the J gene lost 4 bases, with 18 bases spanning the gap. The germline V gene has CDR1 SNHLY and CDR2 FYNNEI. Methods used by the authors: Reference gene primer amplification yielded estimated nucleated cell counts. The method was immunoSEQ multiplex PCR; TCRdb's version includes in-frame clones alone and lacks a portion of them. From that table come the V and J calls and clone size; the DNA was used to work out D and trimming. The sample carries over 85,000 clones, 84% recorded once. This TCR was sampled from a human donor in a cohort sampled during active COVID-19. The specimen was peripheral blood. The rearrangement uses TRBV2 and TRBJ2-5; maybe TRBD1 (6 bases). The CDR3 DNA is TGTGCCAGCAGCGAACAGGGCACACACGGAGAGACCCAGTACTTC. It is translated as CASSEQGTHGETQYF.